A selection of T cell receptor beta chains follows, all from one sample in a study of long-term antiretroviral therapy in people with HIV. Profiled with immunoSEQ multiplex PCR; TCRdb holds only in-frame clones, not every one. The profile covers 35,000 to 50,000 clones, with about 89% appearing a single time and around 4.7% taken by the ten largest. The starting material was unsorted PBMCs, obtained 0.1 years before starting antiretroviral therapy. These receptors were taken from a woman in her forties or fifties with HIV. The CDR3 runs from the conserved cysteine through the conserved F or W. A D gene is named only where the DNA matches it firmly. Some rows mark clone size as missing; the rest say once, few, many or name a class of expanded clone.

clone size | D gene | J gene | V gene | CDR3 protein | CDR3 DNA
few | NA | TRBJ1-5 | TRBV6-6 | CASRIAGSNQPQHF | TGTGCCAGCAGGATTGCGGGTAGCAATCAGCCCCAGCATTTT
once | TRBD1 | TRBJ1-2 | TRBV5-5 | CASSLEQGYGYTF | TGTGCCAGCAGCTTGGAACAGGGGTATGGCTACACCTTC
NA | TRBD2 | TRBJ2-7 | TRBV6-4 | CASIPLADHEQYF | TGTGCCAGCATCCCCCTAGCGGACCACGAGCAGTACTTC
NA | NA | TRBJ2-7 | TRBV5-1 | CASTPASSYEQYF | TGCGCCAGCACCCCGGCGAGCTCCTACGAGCAGTACTTC
NA | TRBD1 | TRBJ2-3 | TRBV7-9 | CASSPRDSLTSTDTQYF | TGTGCCAGCAGCCCCCGGGACAGCCTTACTAGCACAGATACGCAGTATTTT
NA | TRBD1 | TRBJ2-6 | TRBV7-9 | CASSPGTADKSGANVLTF | TGTGCCAGCAGCCCCGGGACAGCAGACAAATCTGGGGCCAACGTCCTGACTTTC
once | TRBD1 | TRBJ2-7 | TRBV25-1 | CASSEWTGVSEQYF | TGTGCCAGCAGTGAATGGACAGGGGTGAGCGAGCAGTACTTC
NA | TRBD1 | TRBJ2-1 | TRBV19 | CASSIEEGTGYNEQFF | TGTGCCAGTAGTATAGAAGAGGGGACAGGGTACAATGAGCAGTTCTTC
NA | NA | TRBJ1-4 | TRBV6-5 | CASSGAGGVEKLFF | TGTGCCAGCAGTGGGGCAGGTGGTGTTGAAAAACTGTTTTTT
NA | NA | TRBJ1-5 | TRBV5-1 | CASSLGPRSLSNQPQHF | TGCGCCAGCAGCTTGGGACCCAGGTCGTTAAGCAATCAGCCCCAGCATTTT
few | TRBD1 | TRBJ2-7 | TRBV2 | CASSSQGYEQYF | TGTGCCAGCAGTTCACAGGGGTACGAGCAGTACTTC
NA | NA | TRBJ1-1 | TRBV30 | CAWSDQGMLTEAFF | TGTGCCTGGAGTGATCAGGGGATGTTAACTGAAGCTTTCTTT
NA | NA | TRBJ2-1 | TRBV5-1 | CASSLGGANNEQFF | TGCGCCAGCAGCTTAGGGGGGGCCAACAATGAGCAGTTCTTC
NA | NA | TRBJ1-5 | TRBV2 | CASRVDQSPQHF | TGTGCCAGCAGGGTAGACCAATCGCCCCAGCATTTT
NA | NA | TRBJ1-2 | TRBV2 | CASMSRGAYGYTF | TGTGCCAGCATGTCTCGAGGAGCCTATGGCTACACCTTC
NA | NA | TRBJ1-1 | TRBV30 | CAWSVEGGNTEAFF | TGTGCCTGGAGTGTGGAGGGTGGGAACACTGAAGCTTTCTTT
NA | NA | TRBJ1-2 | TRBV6-1 | CASSGNAYGYTF | TGTGCCAGCAGTGGGAACGCCTATGGCTACACCTTC
NA | TRBD1 | TRBJ1-1 | TRBV27 | CASSRRPQGYTEAFF | TGTGCCAGCAGCCGCAGGCCACAGGGGTACACTGAAGCTTTCTTT
NA | NA | TRBJ2-1 | TRBV6-5 | CASSYSNALYNEQFF | TGTGCCAGCAGTTACTCGAATGCTCTTTACAATGAGCAGTTCTTC
once | NA | TRBJ2-5 | TRBV10-3 | CAIGETQYF | TGTGCCATCGGAGAGACCCAGTACTTC
NA | TRBD1 | TRBJ1-3 | TRBV7-6 | CASSTSPGQSLSGNTIYF | TGTGCCAGCAGCACATCGCCGGGACAGTCCCTCTCTGGAAACACCATATATTTT
NA | NA | TRBJ2-7 | TRBV19 | CASSIGTSGGEQYF | TGTGCCAGTAGTATAGGGACTTCCGGAGGGGAGCAGTACTTC
NA | NA | TRBJ2-7 | TRBV9 | CASSGEGLGYEQYF | TGTGCCAGCAGCGGCGAGGGGCTTGGCTACGAGCAGTACTTC
NA | NA | TRBJ1-5 | TRBV4-1 | CASSQEEGNQPQHF | TGCGCCAGCAGCCAGGAGGAGGGGAATCAGCCCCAGCATTTT
NA | NA | TRBJ2-4 | TRBV6-5 | CASSRLRGHIQYF | TGTGCCAGCAGCCGACTCCGGGGGCACATTCAGTACTTC
NA | NA | TRBJ2-7 | TRBV6-5 | CASSRGGRGYEQYF | TGTGCCAGCAGCCGCGGGGGCAGGGGCTACGAGCAGTACTTC
NA | NA | TRBJ2-1 | TRBV5-1 | CASSLWGEIVEQFF | TGCGCCAGCAGTCTATGGGGGGAGATTGTTGAGCAGTTCTTC
NA | NA | TRBJ2-4 | TRBV10-3 | CAISYWDIAKNIQYF | TGTGCCATCAGCTATTGGGACATAGCCAAAAACATTCAGTACTTC
NA | NA | TRBJ2-5 | TRBV7-2 | CASSYSKGAGGETQYF | TGTGCCAGCAGCTACTCGAAGGGGGCTGGAGGGGAGACCCAGTACTTC
NA | NA | TRBJ2-3 | TRBV19 | CASSIQGKPTDTQYF | TGTGCCAGTAGTATACAGGGCAAGCCCACAGATACGCAGTATTTT
NA | NA | TRBJ1-5 | TRBV18 | CASSPAGASQPQHF | TGTGCCAGCTCACCAGCAGGGGCCAGTCAGCCCCAGCATTTT
medium-sized | NA | TRBJ1-2 | TRBV30 | CALANYGYTF | TGTGCCTTAGCTAACTATGGCTACACCTTC
NA | TRBD1 | TRBJ1-4 | TRBV18 | CASSLQGGGDEKLFF | TGTGCCAGCTCACTCCAGGGGGGAGGCGATGAAAAACTGTTTTTT
NA | NA | TRBJ2-2 | TRBV5-6 | CASSLALGFDTGELFF | TGTGCCAGCAGCTTGGCGTTGGGTTTCGACACCGGGGAGCTGTTTTTT
NA | NA | TRBJ2-1 | TRBV9 | CASSGSVHEQFF | TGTGCCAGCAGCGGTTCAGTGCACGAGCAGTTCTTC
once | NA | TRBJ2-2 | TRBV25-1 | CASRDPWTGELFF | TGTGCCAGCAGGGACCCTTGGACCGGGGAGCTGTTTTTT
NA | NA | TRBJ2-3 | TRBV5-1 | CASSLGAGNTDTQYF | TGCGCCAGCAGCTTGGGGGCGGGGAACACAGATACGCAGTATTTT
NA | NA | TRBJ1-2 | TRBV12-5 | CASGSVVSGYTF | TGTGCTAGTGGTTCGGTAGTATCTGGCTACACCTTC
once | TRBD2 | TRBJ2-2 | TRBV29-1 | CVTGGLAHTGELFF | TGCGTGACAGGAGGACTAGCGCACACCGGGGAGCTGTTTTTT
once | TRBD1 | TRBJ1-5 | TRBV19 | CASRIRQGKEQPQHF | TGTGCCAGTAGGATTCGACAGGGTAAGGAACAGCCCCAGCATTTT
NA | NA | TRBJ1-2 | TRBV27 | CASSLYGGPGGYTF | TGTGCCAGCAGTTTATATGGGGGACCCGGTGGCTACACCTTC
few | NA | TRBJ1-5 | TRBV6-6 | CASSPIRAGNQPQHF | TGTGCCAGCAGTCCTATACGGGCTGGCAATCAGCCCCAGCATTTT
few | TRBD1 | TRBJ1-6 | TRBV5-6 | CASSTSGQGPPLHF | TGTGCCAGCAGCACTTCCGGACAGGGCCCACCCCTCCACTTT
NA | NA | TRBJ2-7 | TRBV6-6 | CASSSAYEQYF | TGTGCCAGCAGTTCGGCCTACGAGCAGTACTTC
once | NA | TRBJ2-1 | TRBV30 | CAWERTSPAYNEQFF | TGTGCCTGGGAACGGACCTCTCCCGCCTACAATGAGCAGTTCTTC
NA | NA | TRBJ1-1 | TRBV5-5 | CASSLSRDTEAFF | TGTGCCAGCAGCTTGTCCCGGGACACTGAAGCTTTCTTT
NA | NA | TRBJ1-2 | TRBV29-1 | CSVRGGNYGYTF | TGCAGCGTTCGAGGGGGTAACTATGGCTACACCTTC
NA | TRBD2 | TRBJ2-3 | TRBV5-1 | CASSNSGGQDTQYF | TGCGCCAGCAGCAATAGCGGGGGCCAAGATACGCAGTATTTT
few | TRBD1 | TRBJ2-2 | TRBV7-9 | CASSLRTGTPTGELFF | TGTGCCAGCAGCCTACGGACAGGGACACCCACCGGGGAGCTGTTTTTT
NA | TRBD1 | TRBJ1-1 | TRBV2 | CASRGQGGSNTEAFF | TGTGCCAGCAGGGGACAGGGAGGATCGAACACTGAAGCTTTCTTT
NA | NA | TRBJ1-5 | TRBV30 | CAWSEGKNNQPQHF | TGTGCCTGGAGCGAGGGGAAGAACAATCAGCCCCAGCATTTT
NA | NA | TRBJ2-7 | TRBV2 | CASTVVRNEQYF | TGTGCCAGCACGGTGGTTAGGAACGAGCAGTACTTC
NA | NA | TRBJ2-7 | TRBV25-1 | CASSPQGRGEQYF | TGTGCCAGCAGTCCTCAGGGTCGTGGCGAGCAGTACTTC
NA | NA | TRBJ2-7 | TRBV7-8 | CASSLIGFYEQYF | TGTGCCAGCAGCCTCATCGGGTTCTACGAGCAGTACTTC
NA | NA | TRBJ2-2 | TRBV21-1 | CASSKDNRASGELFF | TGTGCCAGCAGCAAAGACAACAGGGCTAGCGGGGAGCTGTTTTTT
NA | NA | TRBJ2-7 | TRBV15 | CATSRDRTYEQYF | TGTGCCACCAGCAGAGACAGAACCTACGAGCAGTACTTC
NA | NA | TRBJ2-2 | TRBV4-1 | CASSQGVGGNTGELFF | TGCGCCAGCAGCCAAGGGGTGGGGGGAAACACCGGGGAGCTGTTTTTT
NA | TRBD1 | TRBJ1-2 | TRBV2 | CASRGTGTGYTF | TGTGCCAGCCGTGGGACAGGGACTGGCTACACCTTC
NA | TRBD1 | TRBJ1-1 | TRBV5-1 | CASSLRGPGMGANTEAFF | TGCGCCAGCAGCTTAAGGGGGCCAGGTATGGGGGCCAACACTGAAGCTTTCTTT
NA | NA | TRBJ2-1 | TRBV29-1 | CSVPLGGRSTNEQFF | TGCAGCGTTCCTCTGGGGGGGCGGTCTACCAATGAGCAGTTCTTC